This is a list of T cell receptor beta chains from one sample in a study of tumor and adjacent non-tumor tissue in lung cancer. TCRdb itself ran the multiplex PCR reads through MiXCR, one entry per CDR3 protein. Of 60,000 to 85,000 distinct CDR3 sequences in the sample, roughly 80% were seen once. The specimen was lung tumor tissue. The source is a woman aged 45-65 years with non-small cell lung cancer. CDR3s include the opening cysteine and the closing phenylalanine or tryptophan. The order of the fields is CDR3 protein, CDR3 DNA, clone size, V gene, J gene, D gene. D genes are given only for firm matches. A clone size is listed for some rows: how often the clone was seen (once, few, many), or a class if it is expanded.

CSAGDRMGLMVTDTQYF	TGCAGTGCTGGAGATCGGATGGGGCTGATGGTGACAGATACGCAGTATTTT	few	TRBV20-1	TRBJ2-3	-
CASRLDQNTGELFF	TGTGCCAGCAGATTAGACCAGAACACCGGGGAGCTGTTTTTT	many	TRBV6-1	TRBJ2-2	-
CVSSNPGTGELFF	TGTGTCAGCTCCAATCCGGGGACCGGGGAGCTGTTTTTT	-	TRBV6-1	TRBJ2-2	-
CDSSLGSGGNNEQFF	TGTGACAGCAGCTTAGGAAGTGGCGGTAACAATGAGCAGTTCTTC	once	TRBV11-2	TRBJ2-1	-
CASSTRARDLPYEEYF	TGTGCCAGCAGTACCCGAGCGAGAGACCTACCTTACGAGGAATACTTC	-	TRBV12-3/TRBV12-4	TRBJ2-7	-
CASSQVGRLAGGFF	TGTGCCAGCAGCCAAGTCGGAAGATTAGCGGGGGGGTTCTTC	few	TRBV4-2	TRBJ2-1	TRBD2
CSARRIGFVSRAEQGSPLPF	TGCAGTGCTCGACGGATTGGGTTCGTGTCTCGGGCGGAGCAGGGATCACCGCTCCCCTTT	-	TRBV20-1	TRBJ1-6	-
CASSELGVSFSYNEQFF	TGTGCCAGCAGTGAATTAGGCGTGTCGTTCTCCTACAATGAGCAATTCTTC	-	TRBV6-1	TRBJ2-1	-
CASRAGGSDTGELFF	TGTGCCAGCCGGGCGGGAGGGTCGGACACCGGGGAGCTGTTTTTT	many	TRBV12-3/TRBV12-4	TRBJ2-2	TRBD2
CASKRLTGPFVDEQFF	TGTGCCAGCAAGAGGCTAACAGGGCCCTTTGTAGATGAGCAGTTCTTC	once	TRBV6-1	TRBJ2-1	-
CASRVARAAKYF	TGTGCCAGCAGAGTAGCCCGGGCGGCCAAGTACTTC	-	TRBV6-2/TRBV6-3	TRBJ2-5	-
CSASQANQPQHF	TGCAGTGCTAGCCAAGCCAATCAGCCCCAGCATTTT	-	TRBV20-1	TRBJ1-5	-
CAISGIHPYEQYF	TGTGCCATCAGTGGTATACATCCGTACGAGCAGTACTTC	-	TRBV10-3	TRBJ2-7	-
CSVPSGEYNEQFF	TGCAGTGTTCCCTCTGGTGAGTACAATGAGCAGTTCTTC	-	TRBV20-1	TRBJ2-1	-
CASRCSPGMNEQFF	TGTGCCAGCAGGTGCAGCCCAGGGATGAATGAGCAGTTCTTC	-	TRBV6-5	TRBJ2-1	-
CGSSLQLRRAVINEQFF	TGTGGCAGCAGCTTACAGCTGAGACGGGCCGTTATTAATGAGCAGTTCTTC	-	TRBV5-5	TRBJ2-1	-
CASGPWASGPYEKYF	TGTGCCAGCGGCCCTTGGGCTAGCGGTCCCTACGAGAAGTACTTC	once	TRBV11-2	TRBJ2-7	TRBD2
CSARDTDVGGLVEHNEQFF	TGCAGTGCTAGAGATACCGACGTAGGGGGACTAGTGGAACACAATGAGCAGTTCTTC	-	TRBV20-1	TRBJ2-1	TRBD2
CSVCADSGNTIYF	TGCAGCGTCTGTGCTGACTCTGGAAATACCATATATTTT	-	TRBV29-1	TRBJ1-3	-
CSARGGIGWTHEQYF	TGCAGTGCTAGAGGCGGGATAGGGTGGACCCACGAGCAGTACTTC	-	TRBV20-1	TRBJ2-7	-
CSVVEQNSRANVLAF	TGCAGCGTTGTAGAACAGAACTCTCGGGCCAACGTCCTGGCCTTC	-	TRBV29-1	TRBJ2-6	-
CANSYSGNNEQFF	TGTGCCAACAGTTACTCGGGAAATAATGAGCAGTTCTTC	-	TRBV6-5	TRBJ2-1	-
CVSSFSVGSTDTQYF	TGTGTCAGCAGCTTCTCCGTGGGGTCAACAGATACGCAGTATTTT	-	TRBV11-1	TRBJ2-3	-